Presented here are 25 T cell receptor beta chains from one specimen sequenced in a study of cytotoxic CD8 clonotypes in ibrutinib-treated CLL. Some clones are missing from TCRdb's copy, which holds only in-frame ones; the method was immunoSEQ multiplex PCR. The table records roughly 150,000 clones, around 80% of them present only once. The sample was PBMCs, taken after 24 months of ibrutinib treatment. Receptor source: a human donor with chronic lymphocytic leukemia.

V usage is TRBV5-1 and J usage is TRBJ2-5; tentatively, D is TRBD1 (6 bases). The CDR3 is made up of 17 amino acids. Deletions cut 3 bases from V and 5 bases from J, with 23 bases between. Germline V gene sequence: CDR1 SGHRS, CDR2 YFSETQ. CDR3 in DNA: TGCGCCAGCAGCTCCACCACCTCCGTACAGGGCCGGGAGACCCAGTACTTC. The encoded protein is CASSSTTSVQGRETQYF.

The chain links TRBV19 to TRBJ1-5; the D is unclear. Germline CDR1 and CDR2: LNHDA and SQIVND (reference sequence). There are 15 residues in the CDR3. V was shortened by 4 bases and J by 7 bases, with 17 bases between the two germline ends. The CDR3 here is CASSNTDPLRQPQHF. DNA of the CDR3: TGTGCCAGTAGTAACACGGATCCACTACGGCAGCCCCAGCATTTT.

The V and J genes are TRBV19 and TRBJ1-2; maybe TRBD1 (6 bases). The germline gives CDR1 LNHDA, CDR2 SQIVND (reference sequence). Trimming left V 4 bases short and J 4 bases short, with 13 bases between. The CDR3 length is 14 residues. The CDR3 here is CASSKAGRGYGYTF. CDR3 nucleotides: TGTGCCAGTAGTAAAGCGGGCAGGGGCTATGGCTACACCTTC.

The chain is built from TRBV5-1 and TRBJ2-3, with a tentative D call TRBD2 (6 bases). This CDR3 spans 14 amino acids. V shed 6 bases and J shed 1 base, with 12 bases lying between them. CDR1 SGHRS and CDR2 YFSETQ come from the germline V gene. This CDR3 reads CASTPSGRTDTQYF. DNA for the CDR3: TGCGCCAGCACCCCCAGCGGGCGCACAGATACGCAGTATTTT. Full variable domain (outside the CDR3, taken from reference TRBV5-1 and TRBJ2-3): KAGVTQTPRYLIKTRGQQVTLSCSPISGHRSVSWYQQTPGQGLQFLFEYFSETQRNKGNFPGRFSGRQFSNSRSEMNVSTLELGDSALYLCASTPSGRTDTQYFGPGTRLTVL.

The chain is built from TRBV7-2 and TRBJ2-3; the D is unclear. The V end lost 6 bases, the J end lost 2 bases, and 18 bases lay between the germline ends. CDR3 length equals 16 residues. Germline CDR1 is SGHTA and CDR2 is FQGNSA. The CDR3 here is CASRSMAETFTDTQYF. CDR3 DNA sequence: TGTGCCAGCAGATCTATGGCGGAGACCTTCACAGATACGCAGTATTTT.

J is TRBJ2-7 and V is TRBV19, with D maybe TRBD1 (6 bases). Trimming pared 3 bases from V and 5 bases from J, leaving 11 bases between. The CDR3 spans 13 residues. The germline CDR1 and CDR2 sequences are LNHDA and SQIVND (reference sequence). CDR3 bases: TGTGCCAGTAGTATCAGGGGACGGGACGAGCAGTACTTC. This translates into CASSIRGRDEQYF.

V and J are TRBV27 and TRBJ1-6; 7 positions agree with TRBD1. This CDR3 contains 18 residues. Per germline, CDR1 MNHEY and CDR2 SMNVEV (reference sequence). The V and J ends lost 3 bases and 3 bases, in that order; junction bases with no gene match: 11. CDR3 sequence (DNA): TGTGCCAGCAGTTTCCGGACAGGCCTAGAGGGCTATAATTCACCCCTCCACTTT. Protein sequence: CASSFRTGLEGYNSPLHF.

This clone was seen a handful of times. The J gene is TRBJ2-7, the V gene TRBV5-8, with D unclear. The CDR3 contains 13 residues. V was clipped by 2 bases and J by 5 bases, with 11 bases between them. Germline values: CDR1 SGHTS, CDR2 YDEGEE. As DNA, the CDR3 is TGTGCCAGCAGCTTCCGGCTTCGTGACGAGCAGTACTTC. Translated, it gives CASSFRLRDEQYF.

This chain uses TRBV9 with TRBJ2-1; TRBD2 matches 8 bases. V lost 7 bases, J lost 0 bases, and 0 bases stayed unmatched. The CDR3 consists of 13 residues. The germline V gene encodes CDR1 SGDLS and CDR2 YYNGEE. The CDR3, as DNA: TGTGCCAGCGGGACTAGCTCCTACAATGAGCAGTTCTTC. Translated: CASGTSSYNEQFF. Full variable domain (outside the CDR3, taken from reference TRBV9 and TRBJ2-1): DSGVTQTPKHLITATGQRVTLRCSPRSGDLSVYWYQQSLDQGLQFLIQYYNGEERAKGNILERFSAQQFPDLHSELNLSSLELGDSALYFCASGTSSYNEQFFGPGTRLTVL.

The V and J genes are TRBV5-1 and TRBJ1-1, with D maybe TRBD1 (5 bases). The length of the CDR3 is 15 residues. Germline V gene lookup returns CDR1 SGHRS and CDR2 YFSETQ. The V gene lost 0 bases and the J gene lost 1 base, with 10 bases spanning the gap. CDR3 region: CASSLAGQRNTEAFF. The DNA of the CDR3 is TGCGCCAGCAGCTTGGCAGGGCAAAGGAACACTGAAGCTTTCTTT.

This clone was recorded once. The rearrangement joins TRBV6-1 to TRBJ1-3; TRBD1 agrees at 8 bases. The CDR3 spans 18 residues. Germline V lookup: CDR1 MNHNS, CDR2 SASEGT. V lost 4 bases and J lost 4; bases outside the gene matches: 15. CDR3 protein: CASSGRNAGGAGGNTIYF. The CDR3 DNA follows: TGTGCCAGCAGTGGTCGGAACGCAGGGGGCGCGGGGGGAAACACCATATATTTT.

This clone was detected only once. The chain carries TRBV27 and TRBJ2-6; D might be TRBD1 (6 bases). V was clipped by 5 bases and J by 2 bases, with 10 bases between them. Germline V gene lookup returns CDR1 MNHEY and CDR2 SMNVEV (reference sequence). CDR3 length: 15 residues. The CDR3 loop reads CASSPGAAGANVLTF. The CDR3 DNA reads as TGTGCCAGCAGTCCAGGGGCGGCTGGGGCCAACGTCCTGACTTTC.

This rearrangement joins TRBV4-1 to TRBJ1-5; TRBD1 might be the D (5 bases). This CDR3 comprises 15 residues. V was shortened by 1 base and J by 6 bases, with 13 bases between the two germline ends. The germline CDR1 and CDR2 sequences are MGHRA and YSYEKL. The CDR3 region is CASSQGGVVGQPQHF. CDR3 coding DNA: TGCGCCAGCAGCCAAGGGGGGGTTGTGGGTCAGCCCCAGCATTTT.

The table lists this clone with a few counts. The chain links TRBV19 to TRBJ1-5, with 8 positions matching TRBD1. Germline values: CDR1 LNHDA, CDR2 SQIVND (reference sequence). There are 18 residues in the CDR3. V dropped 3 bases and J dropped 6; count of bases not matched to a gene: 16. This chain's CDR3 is CASSIPRQGAVNVQPQHF. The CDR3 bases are TGTGCCAGTAGTATCCCAAGGCAGGGGGCGGTGAATGTTCAGCCCCAGCATTTT.

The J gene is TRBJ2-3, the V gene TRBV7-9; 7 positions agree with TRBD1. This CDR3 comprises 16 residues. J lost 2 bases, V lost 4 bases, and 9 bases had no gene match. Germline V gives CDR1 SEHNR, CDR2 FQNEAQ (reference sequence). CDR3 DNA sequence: TGTGCCAGCAGCTACCGGACAGGTCAAATCACAGATACGCAGTATTTT. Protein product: CASSYRTGQITDTQYF.

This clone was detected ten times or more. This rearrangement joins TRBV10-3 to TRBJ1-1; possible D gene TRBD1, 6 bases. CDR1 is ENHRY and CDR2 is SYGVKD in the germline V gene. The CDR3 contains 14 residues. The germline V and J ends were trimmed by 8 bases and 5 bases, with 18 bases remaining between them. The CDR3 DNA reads TGTGCCATCCGAAACAGGGCGCTGGGGACTGAAGCTTTCTTT. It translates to CAIRNRALGTEAFF.

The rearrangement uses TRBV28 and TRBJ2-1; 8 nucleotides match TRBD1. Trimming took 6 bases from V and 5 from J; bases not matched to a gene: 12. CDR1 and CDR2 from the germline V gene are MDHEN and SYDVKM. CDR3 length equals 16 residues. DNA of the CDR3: TGTGCCAGCAGACCCTCCGGGACAGGAGGCAACAATGAGCAGTTCTTC. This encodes CASRPSGTGGNNEQFF.

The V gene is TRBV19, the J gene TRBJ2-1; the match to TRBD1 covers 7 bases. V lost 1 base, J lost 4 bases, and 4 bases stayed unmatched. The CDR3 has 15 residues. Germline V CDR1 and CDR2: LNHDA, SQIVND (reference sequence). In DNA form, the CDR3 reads TGTGCCAGTAGTATAGGGCCAGGGGGATACAATGAGCAGTTCTTC. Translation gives CASSIGPGGYNEQFF.

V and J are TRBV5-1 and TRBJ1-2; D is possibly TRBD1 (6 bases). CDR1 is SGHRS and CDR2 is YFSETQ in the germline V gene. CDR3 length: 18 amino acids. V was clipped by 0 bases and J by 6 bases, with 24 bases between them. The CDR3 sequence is CASSLGPGQPGGKDGYTF. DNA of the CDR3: TGCGCCAGCAGCTTGGGGCCGGGACAACCCGGGGGAAAGGATGGCTACACCTTC.

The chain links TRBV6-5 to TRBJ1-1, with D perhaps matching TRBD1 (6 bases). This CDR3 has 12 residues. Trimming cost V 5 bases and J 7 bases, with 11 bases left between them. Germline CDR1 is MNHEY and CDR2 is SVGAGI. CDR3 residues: CASSRNRDEAFF. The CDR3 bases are TGTGCCAGCAGTAGAAACAGGGATGAAGCTTTCTTT.

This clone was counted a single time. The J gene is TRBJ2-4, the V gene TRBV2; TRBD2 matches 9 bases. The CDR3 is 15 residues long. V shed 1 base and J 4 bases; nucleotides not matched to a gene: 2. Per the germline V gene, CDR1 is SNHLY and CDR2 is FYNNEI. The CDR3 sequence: CASSEGLAVKNIQYF. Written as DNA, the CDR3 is TGTGCCAGCAGTGAAGGACTAGCGGTTAAAAACATTCAGTACTTC.

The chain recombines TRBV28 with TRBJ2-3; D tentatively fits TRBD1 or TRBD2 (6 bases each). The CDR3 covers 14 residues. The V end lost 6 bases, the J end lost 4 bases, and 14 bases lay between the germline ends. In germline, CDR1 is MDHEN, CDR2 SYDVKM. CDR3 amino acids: CASRGGLVADTQYF. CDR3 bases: TGTGCCAGCAGAGGGGGGCTAGTCGCAGATACGCAGTATTTT.

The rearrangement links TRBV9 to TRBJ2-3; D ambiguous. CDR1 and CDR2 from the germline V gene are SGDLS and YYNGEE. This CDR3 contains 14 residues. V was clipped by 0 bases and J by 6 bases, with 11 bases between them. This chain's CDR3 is CASSVEVRGDTQYF. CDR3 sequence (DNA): TGTGCCAGCAGCGTAGAAGTTAGAGGTGATACGCAGTATTTT.

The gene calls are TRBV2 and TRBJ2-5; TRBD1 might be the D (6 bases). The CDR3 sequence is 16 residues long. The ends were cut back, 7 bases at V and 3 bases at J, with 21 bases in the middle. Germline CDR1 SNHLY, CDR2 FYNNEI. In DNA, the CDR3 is TGTGCCAGCACCGCCACTCTGGGGGCGCGAGAAGAGACCCAGTACTTC. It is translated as CASTATLGAREETQYF.

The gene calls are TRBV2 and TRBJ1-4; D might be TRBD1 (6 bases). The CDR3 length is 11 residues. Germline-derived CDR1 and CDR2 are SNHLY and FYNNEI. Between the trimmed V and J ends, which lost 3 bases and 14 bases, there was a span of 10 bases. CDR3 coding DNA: TGTGCCAGCAGTGACAGGGGTTGGCTGTTTTTT. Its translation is CASSDRGWLFF.